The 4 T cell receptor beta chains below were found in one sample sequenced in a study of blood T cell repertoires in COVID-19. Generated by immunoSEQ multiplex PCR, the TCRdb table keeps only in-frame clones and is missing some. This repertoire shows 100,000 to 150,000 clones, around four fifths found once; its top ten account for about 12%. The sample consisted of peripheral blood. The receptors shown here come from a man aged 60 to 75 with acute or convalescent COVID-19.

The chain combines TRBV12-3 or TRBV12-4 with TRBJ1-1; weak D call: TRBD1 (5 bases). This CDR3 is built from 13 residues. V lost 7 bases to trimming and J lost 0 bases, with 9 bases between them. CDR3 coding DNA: TGTGCCAGCACCCTACAGGTGAACACTGAAGCTTTCTTT. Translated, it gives CASTLQVNTEAFF.

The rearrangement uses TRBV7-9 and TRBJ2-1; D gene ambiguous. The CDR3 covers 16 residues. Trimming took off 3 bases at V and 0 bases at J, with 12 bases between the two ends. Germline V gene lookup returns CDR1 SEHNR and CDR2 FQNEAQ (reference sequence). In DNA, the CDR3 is TGTGCCAGCAGCTTGGATGCTAGGAGCTCCTACAATGAGCAGTTCTTC. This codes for CASSLDARSSYNEQFF.

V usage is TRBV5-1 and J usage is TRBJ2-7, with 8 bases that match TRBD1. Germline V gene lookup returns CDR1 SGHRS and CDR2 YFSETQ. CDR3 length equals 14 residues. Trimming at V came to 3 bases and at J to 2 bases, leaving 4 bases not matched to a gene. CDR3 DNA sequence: TGCGCCAGCAGCTCGACAGGGGACACCTACGAGCAGTACTTC. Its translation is CASSSTGDTYEQYF.

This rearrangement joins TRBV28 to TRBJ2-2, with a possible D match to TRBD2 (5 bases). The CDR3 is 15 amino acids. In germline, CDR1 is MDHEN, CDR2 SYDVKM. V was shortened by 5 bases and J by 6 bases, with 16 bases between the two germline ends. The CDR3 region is CASSMERVIAGELFF. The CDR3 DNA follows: TGTGCCAGCAGTATGGAGAGGGTCATCGCCGGGGAGCTGTTTTTT.